This T cell receptor beta chain emerged from a study of PD-L1 blockade in urothelial cancer (TCRdb year 2017). General notes on the study: Therapy was started at some point between 2013 and 2015 for all patients, and atezolizumab 1,200 mg was administered intravenously every 3 weeks. In the same patients, whole exome sequencing and RNA sequencing of pretreatment tumors were performed in addition to TCR sequencing. Pretreatment tumor samples and matched peripheral blood, collected serially before and after atezolizumab treatment, underwent TCR sequencing. Blood samples were analyzed 3 weeks after the start of treatment (second dose) and 6 weeks after the start of treatment. Blood samples yielded a median of roughly 140,000 T cells and tens of thousands of unique TCRs, with median clonality approximately 0.08. About nine tenths of the roughly 29 patients were males with bladder-origin urothelial cancer, and about 60% of the 29 reported a prior smoking history. Pretreatment blood TCR-seq was available for fewer than 30 patients, at least one posttreatment blood collection was obtained for about 24 patients, and tumor TCR-seq was available for about 24 patients. Patients had an ECOG performance status of 0 or 1 and had received between 0 and 3 prior chemotherapy regimens. The study was an exploratory multi-omic analysis of somatic, immune and clinical correlates of response to PD-L1 blockade with atezolizumab in urothelial cancer. Eight to ten patients achieved durable clinical benefit and 15 to 20 did not. Durable clinical benefit meant progression-free survival longer than 6 months, and TCR features were also tested against progression-free and overall survival.

Details on this clone: The specificity of this receptor is unknown. Per-base quality was not reported, and no clone a single base away is much larger than it.

The cohort included 29 patients with locally advanced or metastatic urothelial carcinoma who were treated at Memorial Sloan Kettering on a trial protocol. Peripheral blood mononuclear cells were collected pretreatment and during treatment, at between 1 and 8 total time points per patient. The Qiagen DNeasy Blood extraction kit was used to purify genomic DNA from total PBMCs and from tumor samples. Collected pretreatment and during treatment, PBMCs were isolated and stored as previously described. Synthetic TCR analog templates were spiked into each PCR so that absolute template abundance could be estimated from read counts. The immunoSEQ assay was used to amplify TCRbeta CDR3 regions from genomic DNA with bias-controlled V and J gene primers. Sequencing of rearranged TCRbeta segments was done at approximately 20X coverage. The study's processing was this. Clustering was used to correct sequencing errors, and CDR3s were annotated against IMGT so that V, D and J genes could be assigned. Downstream analyses used only productive TCRbeta rearrangements, leaving out any out-of-frame or stop-codon sequences. Clonality was calculated as one minus the Shannon entropy normalized by the log of the number of unique productive sequences. Fisher's exact test with Benjamini-Hochberg correction, using a cutoff of adjusted p below 0.01, was how clones that differed between time points or between blood and tumor were identified. What TCRdb holds here is the immuneACCESS table cut down to in-frame rearrangements. Part of the clones is not present; checked against another copy, under half of the missing clones reflect an unresolved V gene, and the others are unexplained. V and J calls and clone size come straight from that table; D and trimming were deduced from the DNA. In this sample the table shows about 82,000 clones, 87% of which occur a single time. The biggest ten clones account for 4.5% to 7% of the sample.

Study-level results and caveats: At 3 weeks after the start of treatment, tumor-associated TCR clones in peripheral blood had expanded more in patients with durable benefit (n of about 22, p = 0.022). Because the sample size was small (n of about 30) and many exploratory analyses were performed, the results are intended to be hypothesis-generating. Improved progression-free and overall survival was associated with having pretreatment peripheral blood TCR clonality below the median.

This sequence was found in a woman aged 65 to 85 with urothelial cancer. The sample consisted of PBMCs, taken around atezolizumab (anti-PD-L1) treatment.

The CDR3 corresponds to CAWRIGISGRGEQFF. The nucleotide sequence reads as follows: TGTGCCTGGAGAATTGGTATTAGCGGGAGAGGTGAGCAGTTCTTC. The rearrangement combines TRBV30 with TRBJ2-1; TRBD2 agrees with 9 junctional bases. V ends up 3 bases short and J 9 bases short, with an unmatched junction base count of 12. CDR1 and CDR2, looked up from the germline V gene (reference sequence), are GTSNPN and SVGIG. The CDR3 covers 15 residues, taking in both the cysteine and the phenylalanine. Left in the record is the CDR3 DNA by itself, 45 bases read in frame from the first base.